The rows below give T cell receptor beta chains drawn from one sample of a study of blood T cells in healthy people across ages. Each CDR3 protein is one row after TCRdb ran MiXCR on the 5' RACE reads. Here the sample spans roughly 570,000 distinct CDR3 sequences, 25% to 30% being singletons. Sequencing was performed on blood. These receptor sequences come from a woman in her 70s in good health. CDR3s include the opening cysteine and the closing phenylalanine or tryptophan. The listing skips clone size in some rows; elsewhere it reads once, few, many or a size class.

CDR3 | size | J | V
CASSQRLITTDTQYF | few | TRBJ2-3 | TRBV4-2
CASSLDGGPRNAFF | - | TRBJ1-1 | TRBV5-1
CASSLETSSYEQYF | - | - | TRBV7-2
CASSYGQGRTEAFF | many | TRBJ1-1 | TRBV6-5
CASSYGGRDPADTQYF | few | TRBJ2-3 | TRBV6-2/TRBV6-3
CSVVATGYTEAFF | - | TRBJ1-1 | TRBV29-1
CASSQDLRTHYGYTF | few | TRBJ1-2 | TRBV4-3
CAISEAGGNYGYTF | - | TRBJ1-2 | TRBV10-3
CSASRVSTYGYTF | - | TRBJ1-2 | TRBV20-1
CASSQEYNAVLGTQYF | few | TRBJ2-5 | TRBV4-3
CASSYGRGLAGKGELFF | - | TRBJ2-2 | TRBV6-5
CASSYSRNRNEQFF | - | - | TRBV6-5
CASRPWTGRGPGELFF | - | TRBJ2-2 | TRBV6-1
CAISEAGRQIGSYEQYF | many | TRBJ2-7 | TRBV10-3
CASSQGSGGFTDTQYF | few | TRBJ2-3 | TRBV5-4
CASSQEVRGGYTF | - | TRBJ1-2 | TRBV4-3
CASSRISNQPQHF | - | TRBJ1-5 | TRBV12-3/TRBV12-4
CASSYPGGINEKLLF | few | TRBJ1-4 | TRBV6-6
CASSRTGTGDTDTQYF | - | TRBJ2-3 | TRBV5-1
CASSVGGQGIGELFF | once | TRBJ2-2 | TRBV9
CATTTTMGQSEAFF | - | TRBJ1-1 | TRBV15
CASSSLFSGGFTDTQYF | few | TRBJ2-3 | TRBV11-2
CASSPALGGHSEQFF | - | TRBJ2-1 | TRBV14
CASKAGGDKETQYF | - | TRBJ2-5 | TRBV5-1
CASSLDGLRMNTEAFF | few | TRBJ1-1 | TRBV7-2
CASSLGGSRNTIYF | few | TRBJ1-3 | TRBV12-3/TRBV12-4
CASSQVRGGFNEKLFF | - | TRBJ1-4 | TRBV14